The 20 T cell receptor beta chains listed next were all sequenced from one sample in a study of T cell changes during pregnancy in multiple sclerosis. Generated by immunoSEQ multiplex PCR, the TCRdb table keeps only in-frame clones and is missing some. Among tens of thousands of clones listed, about 92% were seen once. The specimen was CD4+ T cells from peripheral blood mononuclear cells, collected after pregnancy. These receptor sequences come from a female donor with multiple sclerosis, enrolled in a pregnancy study.

The rearrangement uses TRBV7-3 and TRBJ1-6, with TRBD1 matching 8 bases. Germline V gene lookup returns CDR1 SGHTA and CDR2 FQGTGA. Trimming cost V 3 bases and J 9 bases; bases outside gene matches: 7. The CDR3 runs 15 residues. CDR3 sequence (DNA): TGTGCCAGCAGCTTGACAGGGGAAAGGATTTCACCCCTCCACTTT. It codes for CASSLTGERISPLHF.

This clone was observed once. The J gene is TRBJ1-2, the V gene TRBV6-5, with D unclear. Germline lookup yields CDR1 MNHEY and CDR2 SVGAGI. V lost 8 bases to trimming and J lost 8 bases, with 9 bases between them. The CDR3 has 10 residues. CDR3 loop: CASYGRGYTF. Here the CDR3 DNA reads TGTGCCAGCTACGGTCGGGGCTACACCTTC.

V is TRBV5-1 and J is TRBJ2-7, with 11 bases that match TRBD1. The germline CDR1 and CDR2 sequences are SGHRS and YFSETQ. This CDR3 has 15 amino acids. With V trimmed by 4 bases and J by 4 bases, 7 bases remained unmatched. For the CDR3, the DNA is TGCGCCAGCAGCATAGGCGGGACAGGGGGGTACGAGCAGTACTTC. Translation gives CASSIGGTGGYEQYF.

This clone has a handful of counts. The CDR3 here is CASSTGFEAFF. The DNA for the CDR3 is TGTGCCAGTAGTACAGGGTTTGAAGCTTTCTTT. The gene calls are TRBV19 and TRBJ1-1, with D tentatively TRBD1 (5 bases). The V end was cut by 4 bases, the J end by 7 bases, with 7 bases between. The CDR3 spans 11 residues. Germline CDR1 is LNHDA and CDR2 is SQIVND (reference sequence).

In its sample, this clone was seen once. V usage is TRBV19 and J usage is TRBJ1-1; TRBD1 matches 7 bases. This CDR3 is built from 16 residues. Germline values: CDR1 LNHDA, CDR2 SQIVND (reference sequence). V shed 5 bases, J shed 2 bases, and the junction held 11 bases outside the gene matches. CDR3 sequence: CASSPSGGKINTEAFF. The DNA for the CDR3 is TGTGCCAGTAGTCCCTCAGGGGGGAAAATCAACACTGAAGCTTTCTTT.

This clone was detected a few times. The V gene is TRBV19, the J gene TRBJ1-1, with D possibly being TRBD1 (5 bases). Trimming cost V 6 bases and J 4 bases, with 12 bases left between them. CDR3 length: 13 residues. CDR1 LNHDA and CDR2 SQIVND come from the germline V gene (reference sequence). The CDR3 DNA reads TGTGCCAGTAGCCAAGACAGAACCACTGAAGCTTTCTTT. Protein sequence: CASSQDRTTEAFF.

The rearrangement links TRBV9 to TRBJ2-4; 8 nucleotides line up with TRBD2. Germline V gene data show CDR1 as SGDLS and CDR2 as YYNGEE. J gave up 3 bases and V 3 bases, and 11 bases lay outside the gene matches. CDR3 length: 17 amino acids. CDR3 nucleotide sequence: TGTGCCAGCAGCGCCCGCGGAGCGGGGGCCGACAAAAACATTCAGTACTTC. This codes for CASSARGAGADKNIQYF.

This clone was detected only a few times. The chain carries TRBV2 and TRBJ1-2, with 8 bases aligning to TRBD1. This CDR3 is 14 amino acids long. V dropped 4 bases and J dropped 8; count of bases not matched to a gene: 9. The germline gives CDR1 SNHLY, CDR2 FYNNEI. In DNA form, the CDR3 reads TGTGCCAGCAGTGCACTATTACAGGGGGGCGGCTACACCTTC. This codes for CASSALLQGGGYTF.

V and J are TRBV7-9 and TRBJ1-5; TRBD1 might be the D (6 bases). CDR3 length: 15 residues. V was cut by 1 base and J by 4 bases, with 11 bases left in between. Germline CDR1 and CDR2: SEHNR and FQNEAQ (reference sequence). DNA for the CDR3: TGTGCCAGCAGCTTAGGGGCAGGGGCGAATCAGCCCCAGCATTTT. Protein sequence: CASSLGAGANQPQHF.

V usage is TRBV7-2 and J usage is TRBJ1-1; 9 bases are a match to TRBD1. The V segment lost 4 bases and the J segment 2 bases; nucleotides outside the gene matches: 8. From germline, CDR1 is SGHTA and CDR2 FQGNSA. This CDR3 region has 16 residues. The CDR3 DNA reads TGTGCCAGCAGCTCTCCGGGACAGGGTACCAACACTGAAGCTTTCTTT. Translated, it gives CASSSPGQGTNTEAFF. The full variable domain, rest sourced from reference TRBV7-2 and TRBJ1-1, is GAGVSQSPSNKVTEKGKDVELRCDPISGHTALYWYRQSLGQGLEFLIYFQGNSAPDKSGLPSDRFSAERTGGSVSTLTIQRTQQEDSAVYLCASSSPGQGTNTEAFFGQGTRLTVV.

The chain couples TRBV9 to TRBJ1-2; the D is unclear. With 4 bases removed from V and 3 bases from J, the gap between germline ends came to 7 bases. The CDR3 has 12 residues. Germline-derived CDR1 and CDR2 are SGDLS and YYNGEE. CDR3 protein: CASSTGYYGYTF. The CDR3, as DNA: TGTGCCAGCAGCACCGGGTACTATGGCTACACCTTC.

V gene TRBV19 combines with J gene TRBJ2-3, with a weak D call TRBD2 (5 bases). The ends were cut back, 6 bases at V and 4 bases at J, with 14 bases in the middle. The length of the CDR3 is 14 residues. The germline V gene has CDR1 LNHDA and CDR2 SQIVND (reference sequence). CDR3 sequence reads: CASRPRGAADTQYF. The CDR3 DNA follows: TGTGCCAGTAGGCCCCGGGGAGCGGCAGATACGCAGTATTTT.

The gene calls are TRBV19 and TRBJ2-2; TRBD2 is a possible D gene (6 bases). Germline assignment: CDR1 LNHDA and CDR2 SQIVND (reference sequence). Trimming shortened V by 6 bases and J by 6 bases, and 11 bases separated the two germline ends. This CDR3 comprises 13 residues. This CDR3 reads CASRVRGAGELFF. The CDR3 coding sequence is TGTGCCAGTAGGGTCCGCGGGGCCGGGGAGCTGTTTTTT.

CDR3 amino acids: CASRSTGESEKLFF. The CDR3 DNA follows: TGTGCCAGCAGGTCCACAGGGGAGAGCGAAAAACTGTTTTTT. The rearrangement joins TRBV7-9 to TRBJ1-4; 7 bases line up with TRBD1. Germline loops: CDR1 SEHNR, CDR2 FQNEAQ (reference sequence). V shed 6 bases, J shed 8 bases, and the junction held 9 bases outside the gene matches. This CDR3 is built from 14 residues. Variable domain in full (rest from reference TRBV7-9 and TRBJ1-4): DTGVSQNPRHKITKRGQNVTFRCDPISEHNRLYWYRQTLGQGPEFLTYFQNEAQLEKSRLLSDRFSAERPKGSFSTLEIQRTEQGDSAMYLCASRSTGESEKLFFGSGTQLSVL.

The V gene is TRBV2, the J gene TRBJ2-7, with 10 bases fitting TRBD1. Germline CDR1 reads SNHLY; CDR2 reads FYNNEI. The CDR3 runs 15 residues. J gave up 3 bases and V 1 base, and 3 bases lay outside the gene matches. CDR3 sequence: CASSEGQGAVYEQYF. CDR3 nucleotide sequence: TGTGCCAGCAGTGAAGGACAGGGGGCCGTCTACGAGCAGTACTTC.

This clone was seen just once. This CDR3 reads CSVKRGETQYF. CDR3 bases: TGCAGCGTTAAGCGAGGAGAGACCCAGTACTTC. This chain uses TRBV29-1 with TRBJ2-5; no firm D call. Trimming removed 5 bases at V and 4 bases at J, with 8 bases between. CDR3 length equals 11 residues. Germline CDR1 reads SQVTM; CDR2 reads ANQGSEA.

In nucleotides, the CDR3 is TGTGCCACCAGCAGAGGATGGGGCGAAAGCTCCTACAATGAGCAGTTCTTC. Translated, it gives CATSRGWGESSYNEQFF. The rearrangement joins TRBV15 to TRBJ2-1; D might be TRBD1 (5 bases). The germline V gene has CDR1 LNHNV and CDR2 YYDKDF (reference sequence). The CDR3 is made up of 17 amino acids. Trimming took off 1 base at V and 0 bases at J, with 13 bases between the two ends.

The chain carries TRBV27 and TRBJ1-2; 8 bases align to TRBD1. Trimming took 0 bases from V and 1 from J; bases not matched to a gene: 7. In germline, CDR1 is MNHEY, CDR2 SMNVEV (reference sequence). The length of the CDR3 is 17 residues. CDR3 DNA: TGTGCCAGCAGTTTATCGATCCAGGGGGCGATTAACTATGGCTACACCTTC. This gives the protein CASSLSIQGAINYGYTF.

The gene calls are TRBV19 and TRBJ1-1; TRBD1 might be the D (5 bases). Germline CDR1 is LNHDA and CDR2 is SQIVND (reference sequence). Trimming took 5 bases from V and 4 from J, leaving 11 bases between them. CDR3 size: 13 residues. The chain's CDR3 is CASSVGGGTEAFF. CDR3 DNA sequence: TGTGCCAGTAGTGTTGGGGGAGGCACTGAAGCTTTCTTT.

J is TRBJ1-5 and V is TRBV7-9; D is possibly TRBD1 (6 bases). Germline loops: CDR1 SEHNR, CDR2 FQNEAQ (reference sequence). The V and J ends lost 1 base and 0 bases respectively, with 7 bases between them. This CDR3 has 15 residues. The CDR3 loop reads CASSLGDNSNQPQHF. CDR3 DNA: TGTGCCAGCAGCTTAGGGGACAATAGCAATCAGCCCCAGCATTTT.